Here is one T cell receptor (beta chain) with its context. What antigen it recognizes has not been identified. Base quality data are lacking; no much larger clone is found one base away. V was cut back by 2 bases and J by 6 bases, leaving a gap of 14 bases between them. Measured from the cysteine to the phenylalanine, the CDR3 is 15 residues long. Only the CDR3 DNA is retained, 45 bases long and in frame from the first base. Taken from the germline V gene, the CDR1 and CDR2 loops are LGHNA and YSLEER. The data are from a study of T cells in Graves' hyperthyroidism and ophthalmopathy (dated by TCRdb to between 2018 and 2020). The study in broad terms: Peripheral blood was sampled at the time of initial diagnosis, prior to any treatment. The paper describes TCR Vbeta CDR3 sequencing of 135 peripheral blood samples, made up of 43 ophthalmopathy patients, around 78 hyperthyroidism patients and 17 progressor patients. Whether ophthalmopathy could be predicted prospectively was tested in an independent validation cohort made up of some 20 hyperthyroidism patients plus 17 patients who later progressed to ophthalmopathy. TCR V-J signatures able to tell the groups apart were searched for in a discovery cohort of 90 to 100 patients, of whom approximately 40 had Graves' ophthalmopathy and about 60 had stable Graves' hyperthyroidism. After sampling, hyperthyroidism patients received methimazole starting at 30 mg daily, and ophthalmopathy patients received high-dose intravenous methylprednisolone. In addition, the study compared T-cell repertoires in thyroid tissue and in blood from roughly six Graves' hyperthyroidism patients. For training and testing, the roughly 93 patients in the discovery cohort were randomly divided in a 7:3 ratio. Findings and caveats that apply to the study as a whole: During validation, the model predicted progression to ophthalmopathy a median of roughly 7.1 months ahead of onset, with more than 55% sensitivity and 72% to 80% specificity. A model built on a 13 V-J signature distinguished ophthalmopathy from stable hyperthyroidism, reaching 87.88% sensitivity and approximately 81% specificity in cross-validation and 80%/75% in testing. Sample size was not statistically predetermined, and investigators were not blinded to group allocation. Blood samples also contained most of the expanded thyroid clonotypes (frequency above 0.001), which suggests that blood repertoires may reflect thyroid immune responses.

Amplification of TCR beta CDR3 regions was carried out from RNA transcripts. The first round of RT-PCR for the TCR CDR3 was performed with the HTBI primer set and the Qiagen OneStep RT-PCR kit. A second multiplex PCR round built the libraries, followed by size selection and purification. Libraries were sequenced paired-end with 100 bp reads on an Illumina HiSeq2000. The source study handled its data this way. SOAPnuke was used to process the raw data, removing reads that contained adapters or uncalled bases, had a mean Phred below 15, or lacked an exact match to the constant primer or identifier. COPE v1.2.5 was used to merge high-quality paired reads, and clonotypes were defined as unique nucleotide sequences. MiTCR v1.1 was used to align clonotypes to the IMGT TRBV, TRBD and TRBJ reference segments. The analysis was restricted to V-J combinations with a frequency above 0.0001, which together covered 98% to 99.2% of the repertoires. A TCS score was defined as the ratio between F50 (clonal expansion) and ExV (chaos), using BLOSUM62-based TCRdist between CDR3 peptides within each V-J. Welch's t-statistics and random forest reduced approximately 520 V-J features to about 12, which were used in a naive Bayes classifier (R e1071). TCRdb reworked the public reads: Q25 trimming with fastp, MiXCR clone assembly, productive beta chains retained. One record per CDR3 amino acid sequence lists the most common genes and DNA. The authors' filters were not applied to this entry. Recorded for this sample are about 620,000 distinct CDR3 sequences; roughly 16% of them occurred a single time. The top ten constitute 3.8% of the sample.

A patient counted as having stable Graves' hyperthyroidism if no progression to ophthalmopathy occurred over 18 months of follow-up. Hyperthyroidism patients were newly diagnosed, with disease duration under 2 months, and aged 18 to 65 years. Patients with uncontrolled infections, other autoimmune diseases, pregnancy or lactation were excluded. Diagnoses relied on clinical symptoms, serum thyroxine and TRAb, thyroid ultrasound and orbital computed tomography. PBMCs were isolated from about 9.2 ml of fresh peripheral blood by Ficoll-Paque density gradient centrifugation. Total RNA was extracted with Trizol reagent, and quality was checked on an Agilent 2100 Bioanalyzer.

The chain is assembled from TRBV4-3 and TRBJ1-5; a confident D gene designation cannot be given. This receptor was obtained from a woman in her thirties with Graves' hyperthyroidism. Sequencing input: blood. For the CDR3, the sequence is CASSQNHVFIQPQHF. The DNA sequence is TGCGCCAGCAGCCAAAACCACGTTTTTATTCAGCCCCAGCATTTT.